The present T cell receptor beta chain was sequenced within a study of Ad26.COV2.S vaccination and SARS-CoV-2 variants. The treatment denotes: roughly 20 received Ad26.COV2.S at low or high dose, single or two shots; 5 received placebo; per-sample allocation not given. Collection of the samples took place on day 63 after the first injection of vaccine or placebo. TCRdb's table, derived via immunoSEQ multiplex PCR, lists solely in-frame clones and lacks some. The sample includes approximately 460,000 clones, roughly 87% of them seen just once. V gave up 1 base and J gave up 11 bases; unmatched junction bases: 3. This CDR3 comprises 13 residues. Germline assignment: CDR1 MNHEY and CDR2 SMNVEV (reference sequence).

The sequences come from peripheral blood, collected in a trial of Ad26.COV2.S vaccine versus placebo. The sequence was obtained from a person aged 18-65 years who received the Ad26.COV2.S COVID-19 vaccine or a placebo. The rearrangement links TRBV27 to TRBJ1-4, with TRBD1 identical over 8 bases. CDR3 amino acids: CASSLFTGGKLFF. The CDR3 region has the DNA TGTGCCAGCAGTTTATTTACAGGGGGGAAACTGTTTTTT.